The T cell receptor beta chain described here comes from a study of blood T cell repertoires in COVID-19. Study context: T cells, B-cell-depleted T cells, or PBMCs provided the cDNA or gDNA that served as material.

In its sample, this clone was seen a few times. Germline V gives CDR1 MNHEY, CDR2 SVGAGI. This CDR3 has 15 residues. The V segment lost 2 bases and the J segment 6 bases; nucleotides outside the gene matches: 7. In the study's own analysis: It was from reference gene primer amplification that nucleated cell counts were estimated. Measured with immunoSEQ multiplex PCR; TCRdb has only the in-frame clones, and not every one. That table supplies the V and J calls and clone size; D and trimming were determined from the DNA. Of about 190,000 clones listed, approximately 91% were seen once; the top ten hold around 1.1%.

This TCR came from a man aged 25 to 40 with acute or convalescent COVID-19. This rearrangement joins TRBV6-5 to TRBJ1-1, with 9 nucleotides matching TRBD1. Specimen: peripheral blood. The CDR3 DNA is TGTGCCAGCAGTTACGTTTCAGGACAGGGGTCTGAAGCTTTCTTT. It yields the protein CASSYVSGQGSEAFF.